The sequence of this T cell receptor beta chain was determined in a study of T-cell reconstitution after alpha-beta-depleted transplantation in children (dated by TCRdb to about 2016). Broadly, across the study: Using TCR repertoire profiling, the study followed T-cell immune reconstitution in a quantitative way in children after TCRalphabeta/CD19-depleted allogeneic hematopoietic cell transplantation.

Libraries were prepared through PCR. The listed sequencing device is Illumina HiSeq 2500. To normalize quantification of the TCRbeta repertoire, the TCR libraries were built with molecular barcoding that relied on unique molecular identifiers. TCRdb applied fastp at Q25 and MiXCR to the public reads, then kept only in-frame beta chains. Merged by CDR3 protein, the rows form single entries marked with the most common genes and DNA. In all, the sample holds around 200,000 distinct CDR3 sequences, and more than 6.5% of those were seen once. The top ten hold around 3% of the sample. The germline V gene sets CDR1 to SGHTA and CDR2 to FQGNSA. At the junction V is shortened by 5 bases and J by 3 bases; bases outside the gene matches: 5. The CDR3 runs 14 amino acids, cysteine and phenylalanine included. Only the CDR3 region is kept as DNA, spanning 42 bases read in frame from base 1. Note on this clonotype: There is no known antigen for this receptor. The sample holds no much larger clone one base away, and base qualities are not on file.

This sequence was found in a human donor who donated a stem cell graft to a child with Wiskott-Aldrich syndrome. This sequence uses TRBV7-2 and TRBJ2-7, with TRBD1 identical over 9 junction bases. The sample was PBMCs from the stem cell graft donor, taken from the stem cell graft. The CDR3 reads as follows: CASSGGTGYYEQYF. The sequenced DNA is TGTGCCAGCAGCGGGGGGACAGGGTACTACGAGCAGTACTTC.